These 8 T cell receptor beta chains were sequenced from one sample in a study of CXCR3-negative and CXCR3-positive naive CD8 T cells. The authors made the TRB cDNA libraries by 5' RACE using UMI labels. From its re-call of the 5' RACE reads, TCRdb lists each CDR3 protein once, without DNA. The clone table shows 100,000 to 150,000 distinct CDR3 sequences, with the ten largest holding approximately 0.46%. The sample taken for sequencing was naive CXCR3- CD8+ T cells from blood. The subset was: CD45RO-CCR7+CD27+CD95- naive CD8+ T cells lacking CXCR3 (TNR3-). These receptors were obtained from a human donor in good health. Some clones in this sample may be carry-over from other donors' samples.

The rearrangement joins TRBV29-1 to TRBJ1-4; TCRdb picks TRBD1, but there is no DNA to check that call. Germline V gene sequence: CDR1 SQVTM, CDR2 ANQGSEA. The CDR3 covers 14 residues. The CDR3 reads CSVDSGQGGEKLFF.

The CDR3 reads CASSQDWDMDRGPYEQYF. The chain employs TRBV4-3 and TRBJ2-7. Germline V gives CDR1 LGHNA, CDR2 YSLEER. The length of the CDR3 is 18 residues.

The chain has TRBV7-3 and TRBJ2-3. The CDR3 is 13 amino acids. Germline V CDR1 and CDR2: SGHTA, FQGTGA. CDR3 protein: CASSFDSTDTQYF. The whole variable domain, filled in from reference TRBV7-3 and TRBJ2-3, reads GAGVSQTPSNKVTEKGKYVELRCDPISGHTALYWYRQSLGQGPEFLIYFQGTGAADDSGLPNDRFFAVRPEGSVSTLKIQRTERGDSAVYLCASSFDSTDTQYFGPGTRLTVL.

The CDR3 here is CASSYFAGGRNEQFF. This chain joins TRBV28 and TRBJ2-1; the D call from TCRdb, TRBD2, cannot be confirmed without DNA. This CDR3 is 15 amino acids long. From germline, CDR1 is MDHEN and CDR2 SYDVKM.

This chain uses TRBV29-1 with TRBJ2-7; TCRdb lists TRBD1, though no DNA is available to test this call. This CDR3 is 12 amino acids long. CDR1 and CDR2 (germline): SQVTM, ANQGSEA. CDR3 sequence: CSVLAGDYEQYF.

The chain joins TRBV27 to TRBJ1-2; absent DNA, TCRdb's TRBD1 call cannot be checked. The CDR3 has 14 amino acids. Germline V gene lookup returns CDR1 MNHEY and CDR2 SMNVEV (reference sequence). CDR3 residues: CASSSVGRAYGYTF.

The genes are TRBV6-5 and TRBJ2-7; there is no DNA to check the TCRdb D call of TRBD2. CDR3 length equals 15 residues. Germline loops: CDR1 MNHEY, CDR2 SVGAGI. This CDR3 reads CASSYSGGRGYEQYF.

The V call is TRBV5-1, the J call TRBJ2-1; there is no DNA to check the TCRdb D call of TRBD1. Germline V gene data show CDR1 as SGHRS and CDR2 as YFSETQ. This CDR3 is built from 15 residues. The CDR3: CASSLVGPSYNEQFF.